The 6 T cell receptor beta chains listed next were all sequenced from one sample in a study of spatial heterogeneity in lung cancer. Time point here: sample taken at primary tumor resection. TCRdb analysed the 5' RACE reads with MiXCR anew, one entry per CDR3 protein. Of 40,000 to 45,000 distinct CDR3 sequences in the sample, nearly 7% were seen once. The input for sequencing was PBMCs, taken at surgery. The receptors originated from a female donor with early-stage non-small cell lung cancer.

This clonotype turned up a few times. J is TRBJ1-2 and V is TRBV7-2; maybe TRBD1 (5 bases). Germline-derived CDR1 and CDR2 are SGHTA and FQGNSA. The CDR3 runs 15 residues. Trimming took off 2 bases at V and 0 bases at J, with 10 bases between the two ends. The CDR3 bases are TGTGCCAGCAGCTTAAGTGGGGCAGCTAACTATGGCTACACCTTC. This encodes CASSLSGAANYGYTF.

The DNA for the CDR3 is TGCGCCAGCAGCCCCTTACCTTCGGGGGATGGCTACACCTTC. This codes for CASSPLPSGDGYTF. The V call is TRBV5-1, the J call TRBJ1-2; tentatively, D is TRBD1 (5 bases). Germline V gives CDR1 SGHRS, CDR2 YFSETQ. The CDR3 is made up of 14 amino acids. The V end lost 4 bases, the J end lost 6 bases, and 16 bases lay between the germline ends.

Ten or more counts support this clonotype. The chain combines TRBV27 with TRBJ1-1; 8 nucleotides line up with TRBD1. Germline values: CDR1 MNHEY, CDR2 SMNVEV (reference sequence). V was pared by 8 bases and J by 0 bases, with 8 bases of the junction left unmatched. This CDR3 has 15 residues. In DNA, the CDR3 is TGTGCCAGCTCCGGGACAGGTACAATGAACACTGAAGCTTTCTTT. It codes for CASSGTGTMNTEAFF.

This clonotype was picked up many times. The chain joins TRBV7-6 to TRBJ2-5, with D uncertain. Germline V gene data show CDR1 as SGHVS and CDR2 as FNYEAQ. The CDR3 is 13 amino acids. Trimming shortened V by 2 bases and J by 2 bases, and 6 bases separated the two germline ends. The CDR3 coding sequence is TGTGCCAGCAGCTTAATGCAGCAAGAGACCCAGTACTTC. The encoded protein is CASSLMQQETQYF.

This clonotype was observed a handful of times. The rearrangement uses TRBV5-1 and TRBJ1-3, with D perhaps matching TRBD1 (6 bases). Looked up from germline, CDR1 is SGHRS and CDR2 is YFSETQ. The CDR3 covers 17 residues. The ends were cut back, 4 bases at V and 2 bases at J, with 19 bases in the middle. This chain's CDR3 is CASSLQTGLEAGNTIYF. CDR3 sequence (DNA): TGCGCCAGCAGCCTTCAAACAGGGCTCGAGGCTGGAAACACCATATATTTT.

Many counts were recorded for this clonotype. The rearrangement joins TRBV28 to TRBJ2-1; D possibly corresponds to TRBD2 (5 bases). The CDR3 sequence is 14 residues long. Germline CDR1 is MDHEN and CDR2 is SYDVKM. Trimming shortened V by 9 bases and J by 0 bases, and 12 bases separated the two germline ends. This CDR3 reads CASCGWGSYNEQFF. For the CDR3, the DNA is TGTGCCAGTTGCGGGTGGGGCTCCTACAATGAGCAGTTCTTC.